The 30 T cell receptor beta chains presented below share a single source sample, sequenced in a study of OX40 agonist ivuxolimab in advanced cancers. Some clones are missing from TCRdb's copy, which holds only in-frame ones; the method was immunoSEQ multiplex PCR. The data show about 70,000 clones, 75% to 90% seen once. This material consisted of CD4+ or CD8+ T cells sorted from blood, taken in a trial of the OX40 agonist ivuxolimab. These receptors all come from an adult with an advanced solid tumor such as melanoma, head and neck, liver or kidney cancer.

This chain uses TRBV27 with TRBJ2-5, with D possibly matching TRBD1 (6 bases). Gene TRBJ2-7 matches the end of the DNA better, so the J call may be wrong. This CDR3 region has 11 residues. CDR1 and CDR2 (germline): MNHEY, SMNVEV (reference sequence). CDR3 in amino acids: CASSLRGEQYF. The CDR3 region has the DNA TGTGCCAGCAGTCTCAGGGGCGAGCAGTACTTC.

With respect to this clone: The junction does not match germline at one end; this may be a read error. V gene TRBV6-5 combines with J gene TRBJ2-1; D perhaps matches TRBD2 (5 bases). CDR1 is MNHEY and CDR2 is SVGAGI in the germline V gene. This CDR3 contains 14 residues. CDR3 in DNA: TGTGCCAGCAGTCAGCCCCCTAGCTACCATGAGCAGTTCTTC. Translating it yields CASSQPPSYHEQFF.

The genes are TRBV6-6 and TRBJ2-1; tentatively, D is TRBD1 (6 bases). Germline V gene data show CDR1 as MNHNY and CDR2 as SVGAGI (reference sequence). The CDR3 covers 14 residues. V lost 3 bases and J 4 bases, leaving 10 bases between the germline ends. The CDR3 spells CASSYRGQYNEQFF. CDR3 DNA: TGTGCCAGCAGTTATCGGGGACAATACAATGAGCAGTTCTTC.

This sequence joins TRBV20-1 and TRBJ2-7; D is undetermined. Trimming removed 4 bases from V and 4 bases from J, with 8 bases in between. CDR1 DFQATT and CDR2 SNEGSKA come from the germline V gene (reference sequence). This CDR3 has 11 amino acids. The CDR3 reads CSATDVYEQYF. CDR3 DNA: TGCAGTGCTACTGACGTGTACGAGCAGTACTTC.

The chain links TRBV6-4 to TRBJ2-1, with a tentative D call TRBD2 (5 bases). The CDR3 has 12 residues. Per germline, CDR1 MRHNA and CDR2 SNTAGT. V gave up 2 bases and J gave up 10 bases, with 9 bases separating them. CDR3: CASSDSGREQFF. The CDR3 DNA is TGTGCCAGCAGTGACAGCGGTAGGGAGCAGTTCTTC.

The chain is built from TRBV30 and TRBJ1-4, with D possibly matching TRBD1 (5 bases). The CDR3 runs 13 residues. V lost 3 bases to trimming and J lost 12 bases, with 17 bases between them. Per germline, CDR1 GTSNPN and CDR2 SVGIG (reference sequence). The CDR3 DNA follows: TGTGCCTGGAGGGAACAGGACCTTGGGGAACTGTTTTTT. Translation: CAWREQDLGELFF.

Only one count was recorded for this clone. This rearrangement joins TRBV7-9 to TRBJ1-1; perhaps TRBD1 as D (6 bases). The V gene's germline CDR1 is SEHNR and CDR2 FQNEAQ (reference sequence). The CDR3 sequence is 14 residues long. In DNA form, the CDR3 reads TGTGTCGTAAAAACAGGGTCGTCGAGCACTGAAGCTTTCTTT. Translation: CVVKTGSSSTEAFF.

The chain uses TRBV19 and TRBJ1-3; a possible D gene is TRBD1 (5 bases). Trimming cost V 4 bases and J 0 bases, with 10 bases left between them. Germline CDR1 LNHDA, CDR2 SQIVND (reference sequence). The CDR3 contains 15 residues. The CDR3 DNA sequence: TGTGCCAGTAGTACAGACAGAGGCTCTGGAAACACCATATATTTT. Translation gives CASSTDRGSGNTIYF.

This sequence joins TRBV7-3 and TRBJ2-3; 12 nucleotides line up with TRBD2. The germline gives CDR1 SGHTA, CDR2 FQGTGA. The CDR3 has 16 amino acids. Trimming cost V 5 bases and J 1 base; bases outside gene matches: 4. The CDR3 sequence is CASSRTSGVGTDTQYF. In DNA form, the CDR3 reads TGTGCCAGCAGCCGGACTAGCGGGGTAGGCACAGATACGCAGTATTTT.

This clone was recorded once. V and J are TRBV9 and TRBJ2-1, with TRBD2 identical over 14 bases. Germline V gives CDR1 SGDLS, CDR2 YYNGEE. Trimming at V came to 4 bases and at J to 6 bases, leaving 9 bases not matched to a gene. The CDR3 loop spans 17 amino acids. In DNA, the CDR3 is TGTGCCAGCAGCCCTCCGAGACTAGCGGGAGGGCCCAATGAGCAGTTCTTC. Protein: CASSPPRLAGGPNEQFF.

V usage is TRBV14 and J usage is TRBJ1-1; 7 bases map to TRBD1. The CDR3 contains 14 residues. Germline assignment: CDR1 SGHDN and CDR2 FVKESK. The J segment lost 4 bases and the V segment lost 4 bases, leaving 6 bases of the junction unmatched. DNA of the CDR3: TGTGCCAGCAGCCGACAGGGTCGTATCACTGAAGCTTTCTTT. Its protein is CASSRQGRITEAFF.

CDR3 residues: CASSLLSGLKDEQFF. The CDR3 DNA follows: TGTGCCAGCAGCTTATTAAGCGGGTTAAAGGATGAGCAGTTCTTC. This chain links TRBV7-2 with TRBJ2-1, with a tentative D call TRBD2 (6 bases). Germline V gene sequence: CDR1 SGHTA, CDR2 FQGNSA. The germline V and J ends were trimmed by 2 bases and 8 bases, with 16 bases remaining between them. This CDR3 has 15 amino acids.

This chain uses TRBV18 with TRBJ2-5; no clear D. The CDR3 totals 15 residues. Germline loops: CDR1 KGHSH, CDR2 LQKENI. V gave up 3 bases and J gave up 2 bases, with 13 bases separating them. The CDR3 sequence: CASSPKQSSQETQYF. CDR3 nucleotides: TGTGCCAGCTCACCTAAACAGTCGTCGCAAGAGACCCAGTACTTC. The variable domain in full, completed from reference TRBV18 and TRBJ2-5, reads NAGVMQNPRHLVRRRGQEARLRCSPMKGHSHVYWYRQLPEEGLKFMVYLQKENIIDESGMPKERFSAEFPKEGPSILRIQQVVRGDSAAYFCASSPKQSSQETQYFGPGTRLLVL.

V is TRBV27 and J is TRBJ2-4; 12 bases are a match to TRBD1. The CDR3 covers 19 residues. V shed 5 bases and J 1 base; nucleotides not matched to a gene: 12. Germline V gene data show CDR1 as MNHEY and CDR2 as SMNVEV (reference sequence). This CDR3 reads CASSPSRDRGRKAKNIQYF. The CDR3 DNA reads TGTGCCAGCAGTCCAAGCCGGGACAGGGGGCGGAAGGCCAAAAACATTCAGTACTTC.

The rearrangement uses TRBV28 and TRBJ1-2; perhaps TRBD1 as D (6 bases). CDR1 is MDHEN and CDR2 is SYDVKM in the germline V gene. This CDR3 contains 15 residues. V gave up 2 bases and J gave up 7 bases, with 17 bases separating them. DNA of the CDR3: TGTGCCAGCAGTTTACAGGGGCCAGGGCGGGGTGGCTACACCTTC. Protein sequence: CASSLQGPGRGGYTF.

The chain has TRBV6-6 and TRBJ2-1; 13 bases are a match to TRBD2. V was clipped by 4 bases and J by 8 bases; unmatched bases: 5. Germline lookup yields CDR1 MNHNY and CDR2 SVGAGI (reference sequence). CDR3 length equals 15 residues. The CDR3 DNA is TGTGCCAGCAGTTTACCGGGACTAGCGGGGTATGAGCAGTTCTTC. It is translated as CASSLPGLAGYEQFF.

This clone has a handful of counts. The J gene is TRBJ2-1, the V gene TRBV5-1, with D perhaps TRBD2 (6 bases). This CDR3 has 16 amino acids. Germline assignment: CDR1 SGHRS and CDR2 YFSETQ. The V and J ends lost 0 bases and 0 bases respectively, with 10 bases between them. The CDR3 loop reads CASSLGGTSSYNEQFF. The CDR3 coding sequence is TGCGCCAGCAGCTTGGGCGGGACCAGCTCCTACAATGAGCAGTTCTTC.

This clone was seen a handful of times. The CDR3, as DNA: TGTGCCAGCAGCGTAGGAGGCAGGGGCACAGATACGCAGTATTTT. Its translation: CASSVGGRGTDTQYF. The rearrangement joins TRBV9 to TRBJ2-3; weak D call: TRBD1 (5 bases). CDR3 length: 15 residues. Per germline, CDR1 SGDLS and CDR2 YYNGEE. V was cut by 0 bases and J by 1 base, with 9 bases left in between.

The chain recombines TRBV9 with TRBJ2-1, with 11 bases matching TRBD2. The germline V gene has CDR1 SGDLS and CDR2 YYNGEE. V gave up 3 bases and J gave up 0 bases; unmatched junction bases: 2. This CDR3 spans 16 amino acids. CDR3 loop: CASSGGLAASYNEQFF. The CDR3 coding sequence is TGTGCCAGCAGCGGGGGACTAGCGGCCTCCTACAATGAGCAGTTCTTC.

V is TRBV7-2 and J is TRBJ1-2; a possible D gene is TRBD1 (5 bases). There are 15 residues in the CDR3. The ends were cut back, 2 bases at V and 8 bases at J, with 18 bases in the middle. Germline assignment: CDR1 SGHTA and CDR2 FQGNSA. The chain's CDR3 is CASSLIRQGGGGYTF. The CDR3, as DNA: TGTGCCAGCAGCTTAATTCGGCAGGGTGGGGGGGGCTACACCTTC. Looking up the rest from reference TRBV7-2 and TRBJ1-2 gives the full variable domain: GAGVSQSPSNKVTEKGKDVELRCDPISGHTALYWYRQSLGQGLEFLIYFQGNSAPDKSGLPSDRFSAERTGGSVSTLTIQRTQQEDSAVYLCASSLIRQGGGGYTFGSGTRLTVV.

The chain is built from TRBV15 and TRBJ2-5, with TRBD1 identical over 7 bases. This CDR3 has 14 amino acids. Unmatched junction bases numbered 3, after V lost 4 bases and J lost 1 base. Germline lookup yields CDR1 LNHNV and CDR2 YYDKDF (reference sequence). The CDR3 region has the DNA TGTGCCACCAGCACAGACAGGGCCCAAGAGACCCAGTACTTC. Translated: CATSTDRAQETQYF.

This chain links TRBV5-6 with TRBJ1-1, with D possibly TRBD1 on 6 matching bases. Trimming took off 7 bases at V and 4 bases at J, with 17 bases between the two ends. CDR1 is SGHDT and CDR2 is YYEEEE in the germline V gene. The CDR3 is 14 amino acids. DNA for the CDR3: TGTGCCAGCGTATCTTGGGGGGCAAGCACTGAAGCTTTCTTT. It is translated as CASVSWGASTEAFF.

This chain joins TRBV13 and TRBJ2-7; perhaps TRBD1 as D (6 bases). V lost 2 bases, J lost 1 base, and 9 bases lay in between. The CDR3 loop spans 14 amino acids. The germline V gene has CDR1 PRHDT and CDR2 FYEKMQ (reference sequence). In DNA form, the CDR3 reads TGTGCCAGCAGCTTACACAGGGAATCCTACGAGCAGTACTTC. This translates into CASSLHRESYEQYF.

The CDR3 DNA reads as TGTGCCAGCAGTTCCTCCCCCGGGGCGGGAGGGTCGGAGACCCAGTACTTC. Translated: CASSSSPGAGGSETQYF. V and J are TRBV9 and TRBJ2-5; 9 bases are shared with TRBD2. The CDR3 runs to 17 residues. The V gene end was trimmed by 5 bases and the J gene end by 5 bases; junction bases not matched to a gene: 16. The germline V gene encodes CDR1 SGDLS and CDR2 YYNGEE.

The chain links TRBV5-7 to TRBJ2-5, with unresolved D. TRBV5-7 is treated as an ORF (open reading frame) with a function not yet certain. The CDR3 has 14 residues. Trimming took 4 bases from V and 2 from J, leaving 12 bases between them. CDR3 nucleotide sequence: TGTGCCAGCAGCCTAAGACTGAGACAAGAGACCCAGTACTTC. Translating it yields CASSLRLRQETQYF.

Comments on this clone: This sample includes further DNA sequences coding for the same CDR3. The chain carries TRBV5-1 and TRBJ1-4; perhaps TRBD1 as D (6 bases). Germline V gene data show CDR1 as SGHRS and CDR2 as YFSETQ. This CDR3 is 16 amino acids long. V was clipped by 0 bases and J by 8 bases, with 17 bases between them. CDR3 protein: CASSLEVGGASEKLFF. The CDR3, as DNA: TGCGCCAGCAGCTTGGAAGTCGGGGGGGCGAGCGAAAAACTGTTTTTT.

The rearrangement joins TRBV4-1 to TRBJ1-5; TRBD1 matches 7 bases. Germline V CDR1 and CDR2: MGHRA, YSYEKL. V lost 0 bases and J lost 5; bases outside the gene matches: 13. The CDR3 contains 18 residues. The CDR3 DNA follows: TGCGCCAGCAGCCAAGATGCGGGGCGGGGACAGATTTATCAGCCCCAGCATTTT. Translation: CASSQDAGRGQIYQPQHF.

V and J are TRBV18 and TRBJ1-2; the match to TRBD1 covers 10 bases. V trimming: 6 bases; J trimming: 3 bases; junction bases outside the gene matches: 4. Germline loops: CDR1 KGHSH, CDR2 LQKENI. CDR3 length: 14 amino acids. CDR3 protein: CASSEGQGHYGYTF. The CDR3 nucleotides are TGTGCCAGCTCGGAGGGACAGGGGCACTATGGCTACACCTTC.

V gene TRBV6-5 combines with J gene TRBJ2-1; D may match TRBD1 or TRBD2 (6 bases each). The length of the CDR3 is 15 residues. Germline CDR1 is MNHEY and CDR2 is SVGAGI. Deletions cut 5 bases from V and 3 bases from J, with 14 bases between. CDR3 sequence: CASSLSGADYNEQFF. CDR3 nucleotides: TGTGCCAGCAGTCTGTCGGGGGCCGACTACAATGAGCAGTTCTTC.

The chain couples TRBV19 to TRBJ2-5; 13 bases align to TRBD2. The J call may be wrong; the DNA end is better matched by TRBJ2-7. Germline V gene sequence: CDR1 LNHDA, CDR2 SQIVND (reference sequence). The CDR3 sequence is 18 residues long. This CDR3 reads CASSIGYLTSGRPNEQYF. The CDR3 DNA reads TGTGCCAGTAGTATAGGATATTTGACTAGCGGGAGGCCCAACGAGCAGTACTTC.